The 5 T cell receptor beta chains in this list originate from one sample, sequenced in a study of post-analysis software for immune sequencing data. Broader study findings: TRBV segments more frequent in patients than in controls numbered roughly 5 and included TRBV5-6, TRBV5-1 and TRBV20-1.

Unique molecular identifiers were present in the TCR beta cDNA libraries. Each CDR3 protein gets one entry after TCRdb re-called the PCR reads with MiXCR. The sample consists of over 250,000 distinct CDR3 sequences, 36% of them appearing once. The antigens for these receptors are not known. The sequenced material came from blood. Source of these receptors: a girl aged 10 to 17 with multiple sclerosis.

The rearrangement uses TRBV4-1 and TRBJ2-7; TRBD1 aligns across 8 bases. V shed 1 base, J shed 3 bases, and the junction held 5 bases outside the gene matches. The CDR3 has 15 amino acids. CDR1 and CDR2 from the germline V gene are MGHRA and YSYEKL. The CDR3 nucleotides are TGCGCCAGCAGCCAAGGGGACAGGACTGTCTACGAGCAGTACTTC. This translates into CASSQGDRTVYEQYF.

This clonotype was seen repeatedly, ten times or more. The rearrangement uses TRBV20-1 and TRBJ2-3, with D possibly TRBD2 on 5 matching bases. CDR1 is DFQATT and CDR2 is SNEGSKA in the germline V gene (reference sequence). The CDR3 is 15 amino acids. Trimming took 4 bases from V and 1 from J, leaving 15 bases between them. The chain's CDR3 is CSATRPFGGTDTQYF. The CDR3 DNA follows: TGCAGTGCTACGCGACCCTTCGGGGGCACAGATACGCAGTATTTT.

With respect to this clonotype: One end of the junction does not line up with germline, which may come from a read error. This chain connects TRBV12-3 or TRBV12-4 to TRBJ2-6; D gene uncertain. This CDR3 has 14 residues. The DNA of the CDR3 is TGTGCCGGCAGTTTGAACTCTGGGGCCAACGTCCTGACTTTC. It codes for CAGSLNSGANVLTF.

As to this clonotype: A clone one base away is much larger, so this may be a read error. Here the CDR3 reads CVSSPWKSGTDTQYF. DNA of the CDR3: TGTGTCAGCAGCCCTTGGAAGAGCGGCACAGATACGCAGTATTTT. J is TRBJ2-3 and V is TRBV11-2; D gene ambiguous. The germline gives CDR1 SGHAT, CDR2 FQNNGV. The CDR3 runs to 15 residues.

In this sample, this clonotype turned up many times. The rearrangement uses TRBV6-5 and TRBJ1-2, with D possibly matching TRBD1 (6 bases). With 7 bases removed from V and 0 bases from J, the gap between germline ends came to 9 bases. From germline, CDR1 is MNHEY and CDR2 SVGAGI. This CDR3 is 13 amino acids long. The DNA of the CDR3 is TGTGCCAGCACCGGGACATCTAACTATGGCTACACCTTC. Amino acids: CASTGTSNYGYTF.